This T cell receptor beta chain stems from a study of blood T cell repertoires in COVID-19 (dated by TCRdb to between 2020 and 2021). Notes on the research overall: Samples covering the acute and convalescent phases of COVID-19 were provided by collaborators in the United States, Italy and Spain. Where available, HLA class I and class II types were taken from metadata supplied by the sample provider and were not determined by assay-based typing. The prospective study material was composed of cDNA or gDNA derived from T cells, B-cell-depleted T cells, or PBMCs. Subjects who had been exposed to COVID-19, were actively infected with it, or had recovered from it provided the deeply sampled blood TCRbeta repertoires that made up the dataset. The repertoires were released in a freely available public database intended as a resource for research on the immune response to SARS-CoV-2. The sample metadata nearly always contained a de-identified subject ID, COVID-19 status, age in years and sex. The samples were drawn from the first 160 participants of the ongoing ImmuneRACE study and from over 950 subjects provided by 6 global collaborators.

CDR1 MGHDK and CDR2 SYGVNS are derived from the germline V gene. The CDR3 measures 16 amino acids from cysteine to phenylalanine. The retained sequence is limited to the CDR3, 48 bases, with the frame set at the first base. For this chain, trimming is 0 bases at the V end and 4 bases at the J end, and the number of junction bases without a gene match is 6. A remark on this clone: The clone's antigen remains unknown. No clone much larger than this one lies a single base away; base qualities are absent.

TCRbeta CDR3 regions were amplified from genomic DNA using the immunoSEQ Assay, a bias-controlled multiplex PCR. The published analysis was carried out like this. Nucleated cell counts per sample were estimated from amplification of reference gene primers within the assay. To quantify the absolute abundance of each unique TCRbeta CDR3 rearrangement, sequence reads were collapsed and filtered. For each sample, productive Simpson clonality was calculated as the square root of Simpson's diversity index over productive rearrangements. Held by TCRdb, this immuneACCESS table contains in-frame sequences only and omits some clones. Under half of the omission traces to an unresolved V gene where checked; the cause of the rest is unknown. For V, J and clone size, that table is used; D and trimming come from the DNA. Recorded for this sample are 85,000 to 90,000 clones; roughly 89% of them occurred a single time. 5.2% of the sample is in the top ten clones.

Whole blood was collected in K2EDTA tubes by collaborating institutions according to the institutions' own protocols. Collaborator samples were shipped for TCRbeta analysis as frozen whole blood, isolated PBMCs, or DNA extracted from either sample type. Here is what the overall study found, with its caveats: The quantity of clinical and demographic metadata differed by source and by participant and was supplied without curation.

Sequencing input: peripheral blood. The rearranged segments are TRBV25-1 and TRBJ2-5; 9 junctional bases match TRBD1. The sequence was obtained from a woman of 80 years or more with active COVID-19. In nucleotides, the sequence is TGTGCCAGCAGTGAATATAACAGGGGGCTGAGAGAGACCCAGTACTTC. This translates into CASSEYNRGLRETQYF.